The next 10 T cell receptor beta chains were all read from a single sample in a study of shared clonotypes between healthy human individuals. The assay was immunoSEQ multiplex PCR, and TCRdb's table has in-frame clones only and misses some. The repertoire holds about 1,800,000 clones, with roughly 94% as singletons. Selected positively for CCR7 and CD45RO-negative, naive CD8 cells excluded terminally differentiated effector memory CD45RA+ cells. The sequenced material came from naive CD8+ T cells sorted from blood. These TCRs come from a young man in good health.

The genes are TRBV19 and TRBJ2-7, with 8 bases aligning to TRBD1. Trimming at V came to 4 bases and at J to 3 bases, leaving 8 bases not matched to a gene. Per germline, CDR1 LNHDA and CDR2 SQIVND (reference sequence). The CDR3 is 15 residues long. The DNA for the CDR3 is TGTGCCAGTAGTACCGAGACAGGGGAGTTCTACGAGCAGTACTTC. As protein: CASSTETGEFYEQYF.

V and J are TRBV9 and TRBJ2-5; tentative D call: TRBD2 (6 bases). CDR3 size: 15 residues. V gave up 0 bases and J gave up 4 bases, with 13 bases separating them. Per the germline V gene, CDR1 is SGDLS and CDR2 is YYNGEE. The CDR3: CASSVDGGAGETQYF. The CDR3 coding sequence is TGTGCCAGCAGCGTAGACGGGGGAGCGGGAGAGACCCAGTACTTC.

This clone was seen once. The chain has TRBV7-9 and TRBJ2-6; D remains ambiguous. CDR1 and CDR2 from the germline V gene are SEHNR and FQNEAQ (reference sequence). The CDR3 length is 15 residues. V shed 4 bases and J shed 0 bases, with 7 bases lying between them. CDR3 amino acids: CASSSPASGANVLTF. CDR3 bases: TGTGCCAGCAGCTCCCCGGCCTCTGGGGCCAACGTCCTGACTTTC.

This chain uses TRBV6-1 with TRBJ2-5, with 11 bases identical to TRBD2. The length of the CDR3 is 19 residues. The V gene end was trimmed by 4 bases and the J gene end by 1 base; junction bases not matched to a gene: 14. Germline CDR1 is MNHNS and CDR2 is SASEGT. The CDR3 DNA reads as TGTGCCAGCAGTGCGACCGGGGAGAGGCTAGCGGGGGGCCAAGAGACCCAGTACTTC. Translating gives CASSATGERLAGGQETQYF.

This clone was recorded only once. The rearrangement links TRBV29-1 to TRBJ1-3; tentative D call: TRBD1 (5 bases). Germline CDR1 and CDR2: SQVTM and ANQGSEA. Trimming pared 5 bases from V and 4 bases from J, leaving 9 bases between. This CDR3 is 12 amino acids long. The CDR3 loop reads CSVRGTGNTIYF. The CDR3 DNA follows: TGCAGCGTTCGGGGGACCGGAAACACCATATATTTT.

This rearrangement joins TRBV30 to TRBJ1-5; weak D call: TRBD1 (6 bases). The CDR3 is made up of 15 amino acids. The germline V gene has CDR1 GTSNPN and CDR2 SVGIG (reference sequence). V was cut by 3 bases and J by 1 base, with 13 bases left in between. The CDR3 nucleotides read TGTGCCTGGAGAGGGGGGACCAGCAGCAATCAGCCCCAGCATTTT. This gives the protein CAWRGGTSSNQPQHF.

V and J are TRBV9 and TRBJ1-2; 8 nucleotides match TRBD1. Trimming at V came to 7 bases and at J to 6 bases, leaving 2 bases not matched to a gene. Germline CDR1 reads SGDLS; CDR2 reads YYNGEE. The CDR3 runs to 11 residues. The CDR3 is CASGTGDGYTF. The CDR3 DNA reads as TGTGCCAGCGGGACAGGTGATGGCTACACCTTC. The full variable domain, completed using reference TRBV9 and TRBJ1-2, is DSGVTQTPKHLITATGQRVTLRCSPRSGDLSVYWYQQSLDQGLQFLIQYYNGEERAKGNILERFSAQQFPDLHSELNLSSLELGDSALYFCASGTGDGYTFGSGTRLTVV.

This chain connects TRBV5-8 to TRBJ2-7; 10 nucleotides match TRBD2. Per germline, CDR1 SGHTS and CDR2 YDEGEE. V lost 3 bases to trimming and J lost 2 bases; unmatched junction nucleotides: 5. CDR3 length equals 15 residues. For the CDR3, the DNA is TGTGCCAGCAGCTGGGTTAGCGGGAGGCCCTACGAGCAGTACTTC. It translates to CASSWVSGRPYEQYF.

V is TRBV9 and J is TRBJ2-5; D uncertain. This CDR3 contains 13 residues. Trimming shortened V by 3 bases and J by 7 bases, and 13 bases separated the two germline ends. The germline V gene has CDR1 SGDLS and CDR2 YYNGEE. The CDR3 nucleotides read TGTGCCAGCAGCGAGTGGGAAGAGGCGACCCAGTACTTC. Translated: CASSEWEEATQYF.

The CDR3 loop reads CASSSWDGGNEQFF. The CDR3 bases are TGTGCCAGCAGCTCATGGGACGGGGGGAATGAGCAGTTCTTC. V gene TRBV7-9 combines with J gene TRBJ2-1; 7 bases align to TRBD2. Germline CDR1 SEHNR, CDR2 FQNEAQ (reference sequence). V dropped 4 bases and J dropped 7; count of bases not matched to a gene: 7. The CDR3 loop spans 14 amino acids.